This T cell receptor (beta chain) is drawn from a study of CD8+CD57+ T cells in acquired aplastic anemia. Whole-study context: Sorted CD4+ and CD8+ cells gave a mean 3.2 ug DNA, range 0.2 to 27.4 ug.

Genomic DNA constituted the template upon which TCR beta VDJ and CDR3 profiling was performed. TCRdb called the reads again in MiXCR, with one record for every CDR3 protein. The sample lists about 75,000 distinct CDR3 sequences; about 70% were seen once. Study-wide results and caveats: Statistical testing detected no significant gap in CD8+ Simpson's diversity between patients and controls. Patients and controls shared twenty-nine CD8+ CDR3 sequences.

Patients chosen for sequencing had shown CD8+CD57+ cell expansion by flow cytometry. Untreated patients provided the blood samples, with no therapy given before sampling. CDR1 and CDR2 from the germline V gene are KGHDR and SFDVKD. This CDR3 region has 12 residues. Trimming cost V 7 bases and J 3 bases, with 8 bases left between them. In its sample, this clonotype was seen once. No antigen is known for it. This CDR3 fails to terminate in the conserved phenylalanine or tryptophan, so it likely reflects a read error. The sequenced material came from sorted CD4+, CD8+, or CD8+CD57+ T cells (not recorded which) from PBMCs. V and J are TRBV24-1 and TRBJ1-2; D might be TRBD1 (6 bases). The source of this sequence is a human donor with aplastic anemia. CDR3 nucleotides: TGTGCCACCAGCAGGGGCGACTATGGCTACACCTCC. It is translated as CATSRGDYGYTS.